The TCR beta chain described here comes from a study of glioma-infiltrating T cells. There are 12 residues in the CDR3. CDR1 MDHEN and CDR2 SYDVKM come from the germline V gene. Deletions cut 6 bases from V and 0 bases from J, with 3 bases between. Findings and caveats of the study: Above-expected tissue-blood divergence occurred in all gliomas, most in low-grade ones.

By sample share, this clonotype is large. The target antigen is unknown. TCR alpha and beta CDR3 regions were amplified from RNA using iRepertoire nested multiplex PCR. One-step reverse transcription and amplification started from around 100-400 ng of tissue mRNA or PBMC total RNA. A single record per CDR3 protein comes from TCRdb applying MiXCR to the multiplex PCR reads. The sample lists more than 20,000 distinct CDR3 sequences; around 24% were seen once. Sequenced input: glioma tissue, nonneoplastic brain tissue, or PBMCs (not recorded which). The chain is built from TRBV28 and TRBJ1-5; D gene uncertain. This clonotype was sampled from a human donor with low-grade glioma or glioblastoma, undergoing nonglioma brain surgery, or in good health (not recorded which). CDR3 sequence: CASRHSNQPQHF. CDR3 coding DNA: TGTGCCAGCAGACATAGCAATCAGCCCCAGCATTTT.